A selection of T cell receptor beta chains follows, all from one sample in a study of T cells after yellow fever vaccination. TCRdb recomputed calls from the 5' RACE reads with MiXCR, one row per CDR3 protein. The table lists 29,000 or so distinct CDR3 sequences, more than 5% of them singletons. Here the sequenced sample was CD8+ T cells sorted from PBMCs, taken 10 days after the yellow fever booster vaccination. Receptor source: a man aged 25-40 years who received the YFV17D yellow fever vaccine. The CDR3 runs from the conserved cysteine through the conserved F or W. The D gene is left open where the match is weak. Not all rows give a size; the values are once, few, many and, for expanded clones, a class.

many,.,TRBJ2-1,TRBV11-2,CASSLMLEQFF,TGTGCCAGCAGCTTAATGCTCGAGCAGTTCTTC
many,.,TRBJ2-7,TRBV29-1,CSVEGGGNSYEQYF,TGCAGCGTTGAAGGAGGGGGGAACTCCTACGAGCAGTACTTC
many,TRBD2,TRBJ2-1,TRBV5-1,CASSLYIAGSNEQFF,TGCGCCAGCAGCTTGTACATAGCGGGATCCAATGAGCAGTTCTTC
few,TRBD1,TRBJ2-7,TRBV29-1,CSVDFAPGTGGINEQYF,TGCAGCGTTGATTTCGCCCCCGGGACAGGGGGAATAAACGAGCAGTACTTC
many,.,TRBJ2-7,TRBV6-6,CASSGYEQYF,TGTGCCAGCTCTGGGTACGAGCAGTACTTC
many,.,TRBJ2-7,TRBV7-9,CASSLAWGNEQYF,TGTGCCAGCAGCTTAGCTTGGGGGAACGAGCAGTACTTC
many,.,TRBJ2-3,TRBV25-1,CASSEYALTDTQYF,TGTGCCAGCAGTGAATATGCACTCACAGATACGCAGTATTTT
few,.,TRBJ1-5,TRBV5-1,CASDNQPQHF,TGCGCCAGCGACAATCAGCCCCAGCATTTT
many,.,TRBJ2-7,TRBV9,CASSPTGTEAYEQYF,TGTGCCAGCAGTCCTACCGGGACGGAAGCCTACGAGCAGTACTTC
few,.,TRBJ1-5,TRBV11-2,CASSLEGGPQHF,TGTGCCAGCAGCTTAGAGGGCGGTCCCCAGCATTTT
.,.,TRBJ1-2,TRBV7-6,CASSLAGSGYTF,TGTGCCAGCAGCTTAGCGGGGTCTGGCTACACCTTC
many,.,TRBJ1-1,TRBV20-1,CSVLGDLYSLMNTEAFF,TGCAGTGTTCTCGGGGATCTGTACAGTTTAATGAACACTGAAGCTTTCTTT
many,.,TRBJ2-3,TRBV7-2,CASSLATGTTRFETDTQYF,TGTGCCAGCAGCTTAGCCACAGGGACAACAAGGTTCGAGACAGATACGCAGTATTTT
many,.,TRBJ2-1,TRBV10-3,CAISGTGDYGDEQFF,TGTGCCATCAGTGGAACAGGAGACTATGGGGATGAGCAGTTCTTC
many,.,TRBJ1-2,TRBV7-9,CASSLGPVANYGYTF,TGTGCCAGCAGCTTAGGTCCCGTAGCTAACTATGGCTACACCTTC
many,.,TRBJ2-1,TRBV28,CASSYPLAGYNEQFF,TGTGCCAGCAGTTACCCCCTGGCTGGATACAATGAGCAGTTCTTC
many,TRBD1,TRBJ2-3,TRBV28,CASSFTTEGAIITDTQYF,TGTGCCAGCAGTTTTACCACCGAGGGGGCGATAATCACAGATACGCAGTATTTT
many,.,TRBJ1-1,TRBV7-2,CASSLGYGTEAFF,TGTGCCAGCAGCTTAGGATACGGAACTGAAGCTTTCTTT
many,.,TRBJ1-3,TRBV4-1,CASSQGGAGGNTIYF,TGCGCCAGCAGCCAAGGAGGGGCAGGCGGAAACACCATATATTTT
many,TRBD1,TRBJ2-3,TRBV6-2/TRBV6-3,CASSYTSPPLQGVTGDTQYF,TGTGCCAGCAGTTACACTTCGCCCCCCTTACAGGGGGTTACGGGAGATACGCAGTATTTT
few,.,TRBJ2-3,TRBV7-8,CASSLLTDTQYF,TGTGCCAGCTCCCTCCTAACAGATACGCAGTATTTT
many,.,TRBJ2-3,TRBV7-6,CASSLASPTSTDTQYF,TGTGCCAGCAGCTTAGCCTCCCCCACTAGCACAGATACGCAGTATTTT
many,.,TRBJ2-1,TRBV5-7,CASSTPDGGRSYNEQFF,TGTGCCAGCAGCACACCCGACGGGGGTCGCTCCTACAATGAGCAGTTCTTC
many,.,TRBJ2-1,TRBV3-1,CASSHEDSRNEQFF,TGTGCCAGCAGCCACGAGGACAGCCGAAATGAGCAGTTCTTC
.,.,TRBJ2-5,TRBV7-6,CATRPSGRETQYF,TGTGCCACCCGCCCCTCGGGTAGGGAGACCCAGTACTTC
many,.,TRBJ2-5,TRBV7-8,CASSLYPGRSVETQYF,TGTGCCAGCAGCTTATACCCGGGACGTTCAGTTGAGACCCAGTACTTC
many,TRBD2,TRBJ2-7,TRBV18,CASSPGTRVWDEQYF,TGTGCCAGCTCCCCCGGGACTAGAGTATGGGACGAGCAGTACTTC
many,.,TRBJ2-1,TRBV6-5,CASSYGVSYNEQFF,TGTGCCAGCAGTTATGGGGTTTCCTACAATGAGCAGTTCTTC
many,.,TRBJ1-5,TRBV6-1,CASSPGPNQPQHF,TGTGCCAGCAGTCCCGGCCCAAATCAGCCCCAGCATTTT
many,.,TRBJ2-1,TRBV29-1,CSVDPATRYYNEQFF,TGCAGCGTTGACCCAGCGACCCGCTACTACAATGAGCAGTTCTTC
many,.,TRBJ2-1,TRBV10-3,CAISESEGGLYNEQFF,TGTGCCATCAGTGAGTCCGAGGGAGGTCTCTACAATGAGCAGTTCTTC
many,.,TRBJ2-7,TRBV6-5,CASPTQQYF,TGTGCCAGCCCTACCCAGCAGTACTTC
many,TRBD2,TRBJ2-3,TRBV7-2,CASREIDGGRAVSTQYF,TGTGCCAGCAGAGAAATAGATGGCGGGAGGGCCGTGAGTACGCAGTATTTT
many,TRBD1,TRBJ2-3,TRBV7-2,CASSRWDSASTDTQYF,TGTGCCAGCAGCCGCTGGGACAGCGCTAGCACAGATACGCAGTATTTT
many,.,TRBJ1-5,TRBV28,CASSPRGQPQHF,TGTGCCAGCAGCCCCCGCGGACAGCCCCAGCATTTT
many,TRBD2,TRBJ2-3,TRBV7-8,CASSLALAGLTDTQYF,TGTGCCAGCAGCCTCGCACTAGCGGGCCTCACAGATACGCAGTATTTT
many,TRBD2,TRBJ2-7,TRBV12-3/TRBV12-4,CASSLEAGAVYEQYF,TGTGCCAGCAGTCTCGAAGCGGGAGCGGTGTACGAGCAGTACTTC
.,.,TRBJ2-7,TRBV6-2/TRBV6-3,CASSDVGEQYF,TGTGCCAGCAGTGACGTCGGGGAGCAGTACTTC
many,TRBD2,TRBJ2-1,TRBV12-3/TRBV12-4,CASSQSSSGSYNEQFF,TGTGCCAGCAGCCAATCATCTAGCGGGAGTTACAATGAGCAGTTCTTC
many,TRBD2,TRBJ2-2,TRBV12-3/TRBV12-4,CASSPTSGSLVGELFF,TGTGCCAGCAGCCCGACCAGCGGGAGTTTAGTCGGGGAGCTGTTTTTT
many,.,TRBJ2-5,TRBV6-5,CASSYLQIQETQYF,TGTGCCAGCAGTTACCTCCAGATCCAAGAGACCCAGTACTTC